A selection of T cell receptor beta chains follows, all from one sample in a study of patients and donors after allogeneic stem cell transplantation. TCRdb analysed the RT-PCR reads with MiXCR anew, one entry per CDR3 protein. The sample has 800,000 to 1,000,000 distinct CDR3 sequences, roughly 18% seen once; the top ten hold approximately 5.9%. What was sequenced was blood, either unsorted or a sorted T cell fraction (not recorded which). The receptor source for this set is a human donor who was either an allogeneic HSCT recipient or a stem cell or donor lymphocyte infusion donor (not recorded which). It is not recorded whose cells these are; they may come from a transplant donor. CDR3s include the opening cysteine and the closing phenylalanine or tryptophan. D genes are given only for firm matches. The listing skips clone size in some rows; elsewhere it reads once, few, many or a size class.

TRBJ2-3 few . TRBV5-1 CASSLGDTSTDTQYF TGCGCCAGCAGCTTGGGTGACACTAGCACAGATACGCAGTATTTT
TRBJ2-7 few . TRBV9 CASSVGGDPIYEQYF TGTGCCAGCAGCGTAGGGGGGGACCCAATATACGAGCAGTACTTC
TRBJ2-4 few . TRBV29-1 CSVVGLAGNIQYF TGCAGCGTTGTAGGGCTAGCTGGAAACATTCAGTACTTC
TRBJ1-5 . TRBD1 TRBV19 CASSSADRDQPQHF TGTGCCAGTAGTTCCGCAGACAGGGACCAGCCCCAGCATTTT
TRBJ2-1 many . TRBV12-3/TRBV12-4 CASSFLQTGYNEQFF TGTGCCAGCAGTTTCCTTCAAACCGGCTACAATGAGCAGTTCTTC
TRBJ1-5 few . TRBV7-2 CASSWGRLQPQHF TGTGCCAGCAGCTGGGGACGGCTTCAGCCCCAGCATTTT
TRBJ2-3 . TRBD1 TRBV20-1 CSAPPYRGSTDTQYF TGCAGTGCGCCTCCCTACAGGGGAAGCACAGATACGCAGTATTTT
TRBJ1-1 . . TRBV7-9 CASSPGRGFLATEAFF TGTGCCAGCAGCCCCGGGAGGGGGTTTCTGGCCACTGAAGCTTTCTTT
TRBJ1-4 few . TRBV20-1 CSARQHGGEKLFF TGCAGTGCTAGGCAACATGGTGGTGAAAAACTGTTTTTT
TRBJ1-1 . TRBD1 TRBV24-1 CATAPGQGSEAFF TGTGCCACCGCACCGGGACAGGGCTCTGAAGCTTTCTTT
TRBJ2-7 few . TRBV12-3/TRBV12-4 CASSKVGDTPQEQYF TGTGCCAGCAGTAAGGTGGGAGACACCCCTCAGGAGCAGTACTTC
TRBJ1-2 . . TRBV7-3 CASSSFSGCRVYGYTF TGTGCCAGCAGCTCCTTTTCCGGGTGCAGGGTCTATGGCTACACCTTC
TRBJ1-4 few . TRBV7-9 CASSLGGQARLNEKLFF TGTGCCAGCAGCTTAGGGGGGCAGGCGCGCCTGAATGAAAAACTGTTTTTT
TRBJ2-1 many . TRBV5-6 CASSLVSWSSYNEQFF TGTGCCAGCAGCTTGGTCTCATGGAGCTCCTACAATGAGCAGTTCTTC
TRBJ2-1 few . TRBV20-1 CSATRTQLEFYNEQFF TGCAGTGCTACCCGCACCCAACTAGAGTTTTACAATGAGCAGTTCTTC
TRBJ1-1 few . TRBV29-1 CSVEGGATEAFF TGCAGCGTTGAGGGGGGGGCCACTGAAGCTTTCTTT
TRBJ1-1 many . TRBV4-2 CASSQDVVLGSNTEAFF TGTGCCAGCAGCCAAGACGTAGTTTTGGGGTCGAACACTGAAGCTTTCTTT
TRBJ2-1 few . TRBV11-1 CASSRPTGAEQFF TGTGCCAGCAGCCGGCCAACGGGGGCTGAGCAGTTCTTC
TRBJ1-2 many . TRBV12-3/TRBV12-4 CASIIFRGSNYGYTF TGTGCCAGCATCATATTTCGGGGTTCCAACTATGGCTACACCTTC
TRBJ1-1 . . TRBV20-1 CSASWENTEAFF TGCAGTGCTAGTTGGGAGAACACTGAAGCTTTCTTT
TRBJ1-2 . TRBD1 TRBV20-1 CSAPDRGKANYGYTF TGCAGTGCCCCGGACAGGGGGAAAGCTAACTATGGCTACACCTTC
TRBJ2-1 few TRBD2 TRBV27 CASRLPSGGALF TGTGCCAGCAGGCTACCTAGCGGGGGGGCGCTCTTC
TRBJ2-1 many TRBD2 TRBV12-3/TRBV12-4 CASSSTGTSGSYGEQFF TGTGCCAGCAGCTCGACCGGGACTAGCGGGAGCTATGGTGAGCAGTTCTTC
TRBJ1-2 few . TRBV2 CATRSGSKVSGYTF TGTGCCACGCGATCAGGGTCCAAAGTCAGTGGCTACACCTTC